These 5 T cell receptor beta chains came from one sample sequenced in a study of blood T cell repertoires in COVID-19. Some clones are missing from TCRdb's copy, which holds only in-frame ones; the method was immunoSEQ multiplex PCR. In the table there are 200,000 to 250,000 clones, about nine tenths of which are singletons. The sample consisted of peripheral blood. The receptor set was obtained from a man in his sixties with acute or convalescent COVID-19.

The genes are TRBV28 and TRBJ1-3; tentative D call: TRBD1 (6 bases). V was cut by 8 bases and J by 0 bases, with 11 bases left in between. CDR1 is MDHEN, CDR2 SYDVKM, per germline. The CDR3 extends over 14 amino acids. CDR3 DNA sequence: TGTGCCAGCCGACAGGTAAACTCTGGAAACACCATATATTTT. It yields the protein CASRQVNSGNTIYF.

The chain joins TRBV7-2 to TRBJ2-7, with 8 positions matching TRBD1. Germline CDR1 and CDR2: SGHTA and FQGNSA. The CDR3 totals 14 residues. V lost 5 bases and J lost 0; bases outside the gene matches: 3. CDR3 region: CASSGDRSSYEQYF. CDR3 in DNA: TGTGCCAGCAGCGGGGACAGGAGCTCCTACGAGCAGTACTTC.

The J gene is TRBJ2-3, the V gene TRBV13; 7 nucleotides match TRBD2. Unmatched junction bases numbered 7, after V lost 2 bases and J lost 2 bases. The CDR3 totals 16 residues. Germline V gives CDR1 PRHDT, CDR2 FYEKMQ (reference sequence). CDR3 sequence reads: CASSLNLAANTDTQYF. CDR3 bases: TGTGCCAGCAGCTTAAACCTAGCGGCCAACACAGATACGCAGTATTTT. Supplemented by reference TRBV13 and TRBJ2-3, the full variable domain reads AAGVIQSPRHLIKEKRETATLKCYPIPRHDTVYWYQQGPGQDPQFLISFYEKMQSDKGSIPDRFSAQQFSDYHSELNMSSLELGDSALYFCASSLNLAANTDTQYFGPGTRLTVL.

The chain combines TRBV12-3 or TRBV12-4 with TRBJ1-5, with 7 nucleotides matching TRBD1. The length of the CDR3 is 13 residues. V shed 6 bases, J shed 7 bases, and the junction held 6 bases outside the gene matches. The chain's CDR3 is CASRSTGNQPQHF. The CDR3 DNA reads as TGTGCCAGCAGGTCGACAGGGAACCAGCCCCAGCATTTT.

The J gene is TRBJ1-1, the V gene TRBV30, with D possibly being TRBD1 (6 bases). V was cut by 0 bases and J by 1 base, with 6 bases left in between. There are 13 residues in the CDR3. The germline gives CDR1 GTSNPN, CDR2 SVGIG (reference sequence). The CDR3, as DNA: TGTGCCTGGAGTGTACAGGGGAACACTGAAGCTTTCTTT. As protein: CAWSVQGNTEAFF.